Sequencing of this T cell receptor (beta chain) was carried out in a study of Ad26.COV2.S vaccination and SARS-CoV-2 variants. TCRdb keeps only in-frame clones here, not all; method: immunoSEQ multiplex PCR. The sample includes a few hundred thousand clones, approximately 87% of them seen just once. The CDR3 has 14 residues. Germline V gives CDR1 SQVTM, CDR2 ANQGSEA. The V end was cut by 4 bases, the J end by 0 bases, with 10 bases between. Treatment reported: some 20 received Ad26.COV2.S at low or high dose, single or two shots; about five received placebo; per-sample allocation not given. Samples were taken on day 63 after the first vaccine or placebo injection.

The sample here was peripheral blood, taken in a trial of Ad26.COV2.S vaccine versus placebo. The chain is built from TRBV29-1 and TRBJ2-1; unclear D gene. The sequence derives from a person aged 18-60 years who received the Ad26.COV2.S COVID-19 vaccine or a placebo. CDR3 nucleotide sequence: TGCAGCGTTGTGTTAAGACGCTCCTACAATGAGCAGTTCTTC. Translation: CSVVLRRSYNEQFF.